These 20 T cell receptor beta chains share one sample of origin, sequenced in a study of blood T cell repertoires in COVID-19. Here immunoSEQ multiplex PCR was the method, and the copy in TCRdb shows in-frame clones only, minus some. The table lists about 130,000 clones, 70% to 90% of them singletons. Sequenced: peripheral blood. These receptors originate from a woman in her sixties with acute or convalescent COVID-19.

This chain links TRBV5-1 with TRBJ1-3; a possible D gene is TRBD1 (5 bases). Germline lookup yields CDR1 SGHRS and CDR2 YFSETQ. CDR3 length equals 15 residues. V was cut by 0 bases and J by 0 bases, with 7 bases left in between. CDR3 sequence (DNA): TGCGCCAGCAGCTTGGGACAGACCTCTGGAAACACCATATATTTT. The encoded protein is CASSLGQTSGNTIYF.

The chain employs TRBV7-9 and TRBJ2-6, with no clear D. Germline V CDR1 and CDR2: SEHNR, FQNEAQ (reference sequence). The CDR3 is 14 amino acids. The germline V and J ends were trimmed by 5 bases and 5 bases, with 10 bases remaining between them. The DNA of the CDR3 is TGTGCCAGCAGCCCTCAGTTATGGGCCAACGTCCTGACTTTC. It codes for CASSPQLWANVLTF.

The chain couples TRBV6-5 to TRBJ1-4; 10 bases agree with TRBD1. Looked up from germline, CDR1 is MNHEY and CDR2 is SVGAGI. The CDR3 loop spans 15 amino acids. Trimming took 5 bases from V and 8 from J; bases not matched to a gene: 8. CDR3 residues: CASSPRTGGIEKLFF. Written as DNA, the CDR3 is TGTGCCAGCAGTCCAAGGACAGGGGGTATCGAAAAACTGTTTTTT.

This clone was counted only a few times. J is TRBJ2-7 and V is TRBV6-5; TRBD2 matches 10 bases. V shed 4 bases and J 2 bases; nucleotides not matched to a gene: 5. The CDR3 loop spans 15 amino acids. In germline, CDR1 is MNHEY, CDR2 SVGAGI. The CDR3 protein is CASSSGTSATYEQYF. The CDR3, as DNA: TGTGCCAGCAGTTCCGGGACTAGCGCCACCTACGAGCAGTACTTC.

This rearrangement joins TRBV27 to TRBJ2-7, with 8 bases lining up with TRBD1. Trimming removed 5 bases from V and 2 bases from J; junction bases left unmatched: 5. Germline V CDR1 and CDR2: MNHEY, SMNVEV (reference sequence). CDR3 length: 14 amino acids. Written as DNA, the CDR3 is TGTGCCAGCAGTACGTACAGGGGGGCCTACGAGCAGTACTTC. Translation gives CASSTYRGAYEQYF.

CDR3 protein: CASSQDLGRNYGYTF. The CDR3 nucleotides read TGTGCCAGCAGCCAAGATTTGGGCCGGAACTATGGCTACACCTTC. The chain joins TRBV3-1 (or the pseudogene TRBV3-2) to TRBJ1-2; D ambiguous. Germline CDR1 reads LGHDT; CDR2 reads YNNKEL (reference sequence). The CDR3 runs 15 residues. V shed 0 bases and J shed 2 bases, with 10 bases lying between them.

DNA for the CDR3: TGTGCCAGCAGTGAAGGGACTTTTAAAGAGACCCAGTACTTC. It encodes CASSEGTFKETQYF. V is TRBV2 and J is TRBJ2-5, with a tentative D call TRBD2 (5 bases). V shed 1 base and J shed 3 bases, with 9 bases lying between them. This CDR3 is 14 amino acids long. CDR1 is SNHLY and CDR2 is FYNNEI in the germline V gene.

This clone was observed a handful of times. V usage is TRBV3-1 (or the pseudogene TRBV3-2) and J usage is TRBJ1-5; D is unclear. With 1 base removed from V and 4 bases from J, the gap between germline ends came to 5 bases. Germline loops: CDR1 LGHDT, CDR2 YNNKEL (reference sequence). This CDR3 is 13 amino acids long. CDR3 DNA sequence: TGTGCCAGCAGCCAAGGGGCTAATCAGCCCCAGCATTTT. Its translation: CASSQGANQPQHF.

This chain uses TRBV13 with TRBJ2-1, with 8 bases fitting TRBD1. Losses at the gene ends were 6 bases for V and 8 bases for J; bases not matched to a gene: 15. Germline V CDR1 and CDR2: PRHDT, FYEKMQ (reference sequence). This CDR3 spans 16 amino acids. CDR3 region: CASSYLSGQGKDEQFF. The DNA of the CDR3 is TGTGCCAGCAGTTACCTTAGCGGACAGGGAAAAGATGAGCAGTTCTTC.

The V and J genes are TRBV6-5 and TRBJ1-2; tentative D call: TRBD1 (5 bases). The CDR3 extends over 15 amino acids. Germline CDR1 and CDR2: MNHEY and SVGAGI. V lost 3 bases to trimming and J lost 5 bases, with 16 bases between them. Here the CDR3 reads CASSYGFGQTYGYTF. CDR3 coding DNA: TGTGCCAGCAGTTATGGATTCGGACAAACGTATGGCTACACCTTC.

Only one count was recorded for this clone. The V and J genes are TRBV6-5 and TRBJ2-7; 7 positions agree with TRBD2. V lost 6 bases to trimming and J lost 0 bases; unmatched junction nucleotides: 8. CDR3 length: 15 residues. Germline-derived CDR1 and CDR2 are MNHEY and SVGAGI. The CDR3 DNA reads TGTGCCAGCAGACCGAGCGGGACTACCTCCTACGAGCAGTACGTC. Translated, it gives CASRPSGTTSYEQYV.

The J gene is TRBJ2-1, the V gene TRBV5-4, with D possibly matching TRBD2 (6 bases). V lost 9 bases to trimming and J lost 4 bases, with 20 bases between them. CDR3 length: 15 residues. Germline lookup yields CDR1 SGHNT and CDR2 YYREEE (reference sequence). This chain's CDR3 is CATQPRGGAYNEQFF. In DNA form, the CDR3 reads TGTGCCACCCAGCCACGGGGAGGAGCTTACAATGAGCAGTTCTTC.

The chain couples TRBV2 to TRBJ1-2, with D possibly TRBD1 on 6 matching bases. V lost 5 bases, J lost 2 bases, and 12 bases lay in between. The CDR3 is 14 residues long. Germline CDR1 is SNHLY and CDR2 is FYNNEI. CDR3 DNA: TGTGCCAGCAGTCCCGGGGGGGCGAACTATGGCTACACCTTC. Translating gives CASSPGGANYGYTF.

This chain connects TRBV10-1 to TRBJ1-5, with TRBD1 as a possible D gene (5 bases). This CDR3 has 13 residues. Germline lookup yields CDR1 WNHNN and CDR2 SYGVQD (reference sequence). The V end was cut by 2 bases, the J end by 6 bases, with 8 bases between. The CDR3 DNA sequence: TGCGCCAGCAGTGAGATGGGGGGTCAGCCCCAGCATTTT. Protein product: CASSEMGGQPQHF.

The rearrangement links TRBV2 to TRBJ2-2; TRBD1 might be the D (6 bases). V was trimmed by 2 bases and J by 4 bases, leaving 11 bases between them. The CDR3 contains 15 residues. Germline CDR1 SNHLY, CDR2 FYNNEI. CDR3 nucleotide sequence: TGTGCCAGCAGTGAATCAGGGGTCCTCACCGGGGAGCTGTTTTTT. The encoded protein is CASSESGVLTGELFF.

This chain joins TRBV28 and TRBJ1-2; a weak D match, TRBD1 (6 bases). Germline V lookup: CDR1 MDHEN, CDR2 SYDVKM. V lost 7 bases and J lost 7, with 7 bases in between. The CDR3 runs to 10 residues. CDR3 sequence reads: CASKGVGYTF. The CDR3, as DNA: TGTGCCAGCAAGGGGGTTGGCTACACCTTC.

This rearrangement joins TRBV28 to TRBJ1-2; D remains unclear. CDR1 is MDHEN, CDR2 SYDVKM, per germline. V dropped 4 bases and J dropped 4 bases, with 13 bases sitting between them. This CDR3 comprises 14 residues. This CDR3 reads CASSSSPGSYGYTF. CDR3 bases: TGTGCCAGCAGTTCCAGTCCTGGGAGCTATGGCTACACCTTC.

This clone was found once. The CDR3: CASRSRFTALRQGMNTEAFF. The CDR3 region has the DNA TGTGCCAGCAGAAGCCGTTTTACTGCCCTTAGACAGGGAATGAACACTGAAGCTTTCTTT. The V call is TRBV28, the J call TRBJ1-1; 7 bases align to TRBD1. Unmatched junction bases numbered 22, after V lost 6 bases and J lost 0 bases. From germline, CDR1 is MDHEN and CDR2 SYDVKM. The CDR3 runs to 20 residues. Supplemented by reference TRBV28 and TRBJ1-1, the full variable domain reads DVKVTQSSRYLVKRTGEKVFLECVQDMDHENMFWYRQDPGLGLRLIYFSYDVKMKEKGDIPEGYSVSREKKERFSLILESASTNQTSMYLCASRSRFTALRQGMNTEAFFGQGTRLTVV.

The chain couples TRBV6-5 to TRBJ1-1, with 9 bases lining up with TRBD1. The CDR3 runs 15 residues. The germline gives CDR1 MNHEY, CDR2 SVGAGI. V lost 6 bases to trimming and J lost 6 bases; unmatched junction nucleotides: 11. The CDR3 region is CASRTQGAPQSEAFF. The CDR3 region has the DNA TGTGCCAGCAGGACACAGGGGGCCCCACAATCTGAAGCTTTCTTT.

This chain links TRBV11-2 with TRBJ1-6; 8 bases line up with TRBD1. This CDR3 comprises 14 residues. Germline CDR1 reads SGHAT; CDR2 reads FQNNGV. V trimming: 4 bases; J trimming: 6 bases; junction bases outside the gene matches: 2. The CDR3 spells CASSSGQANSPLHF. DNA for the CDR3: TGTGCCAGCAGCTCGGGACAGGCTAATTCACCCCTCCACTTT.